A selection of T cell receptor beta chains follows, all from one sample in a study of T cell responses to AZD1222 COVID-19 vaccine. This table comes from immunoSEQ multiplex PCR, and its TCRdb copy is limited to in-frame clones, with some not included. The table has more than 140,000 clones, 90% to 95% seen once. Sequencing used peripheral blood, obtained on day 0 of AZD1222 vaccination. The receptors shown here come from an adult in good health. CDR3s include the opening cysteine and the closing phenylalanine or tryptophan. The D gene is left open where the match is weak. A row's size may be missing; if present it is once, few, many or a size class.

V	J	D	size	DNA	CDR3
TRBV6-5	TRBJ2-2	TRBD2	NA	TGTGCCAGCAGTAGCACTAGCGGGCCCGGGGAGCTGTTTTTT	CASSSTSGPGELFF
TRBV7-9	TRBJ1-1	NA	NA	TGTGCCAGCGAGGCGGTTGTGAACACTGAAGCTTTCTTT	CASEAVVNTEAFF
TRBV19	TRBJ1-5	TRBD1	NA	TGTGCCAGTGGGTTCCGGGACAGGGGCAATCAGCCCCAGCATTTT	CASGFRDRGNQPQHF
TRBV19	TRBJ2-3	TRBD2	NA	TGTGCCAGTAGAAAAAAGCTTGATACTAGCGGGTTCACAGATACGCAGTATTTT	CASRKKLDTSGFTDTQYF
TRBV9	TRBJ2-3	NA	NA	TGTGCCAGCAGCGTAGCTGGTACTATCACAGATACGCAGTATTTT	CASSVAGTITDTQYF
TRBV7-9	TRBJ2-7	NA	NA	TGTGCCAGCAGGGAACTAGTCCACGAGCAGTACTTC	CASRELVHEQYF
TRBV30	TRBJ1-4	NA	once	TGTGCCTGGAGGGGCCTGAATGAAAAACTGTTTTTT	CAWRGLNEKLFF
TRBV25-1	TRBJ1-2	NA	NA	TGTGCCAGCAGTGAATCCATTGGCGGCTACACCTTC	CASSESIGGYTF
TRBV28	TRBJ1-5	TRBD1	NA	TGTGCCAGCAGTTCACCTCGGGGGGAACCGGGACAGAATAGCAATCAGCCCCAGCATTTT	CASSSPRGEPGQNSNQPQHF
TRBV6-5	TRBJ2-5	NA	NA	TGTGCCAGCAGTCCCCAACGACAGCTCCAAGAGACCCAGTACTTC	CASSPQRQLQETQYF
TRBV7-9	TRBJ2-2	TRBD2	NA	TGTGCCACCACGGGACTAGCGGGAGGCGACACCGGGGAGCTGTTTTTT	CATTGLAGGDTGELFF
TRBV19	TRBJ1-1	NA	NA	TGTGCCAGTAGTATGGGGCAGGTGAACACTGAAGCTTTCTTT	CASSMGQVNTEAFF
TRBV18	TRBJ2-3	NA	NA	TGTGCCAGCTCACGAATGACGGGAGCGGCGGATACGCAGTATTTT	CASSRMTGAADTQYF
TRBV7-3	TRBJ2-3	TRBD2	NA	TGTGCCAGCAGCTTTTCGAGCGGGAGTACTGATACGCAGTATTTT	CASSFSSGSTDTQYF
TRBV7-9	TRBJ2-1	TRBD2	NA	TGTGCCAGCAGCTTATTTGCGGGAGGGCCTTTAAGTAATGAGCAGTTCTTC	CASSLFAGGPLSNEQFF
TRBV7-2	TRBJ2-7	TRBD2	NA	TGTGCCAGCAGCTATCCGGGACTATCCTCTTACGAGCAGTACTTC	CASSYPGLSSYEQYF
TRBV5-7	TRBJ2-5	NA	NA	TGTGCCAGCAGCCCCGACAGGCCTCCTTTGAAGGAGACCCAGTACTTC	CASSPDRPPLKETQYF
TRBV5-1	TRBJ1-4	NA	once	TGCGCCAGCAGCTTGAGGAGCTCCAGGGCAACTAATGAAAAACTGTTTTTT	CASSLRSSRATNEKLFF
TRBV6-1	TRBJ1-1	TRBD1	NA	TGTGCCAGCAGTGGCTTGACAGGGATCATGAACACTGAAGCTTTCTTT	CASSGLTGIMNTEAFF
TRBV5-5	TRBJ1-2	TRBD1	NA	TGTGCCAGCAGCCTCCGGGACAGCTATGGCTACACCTTC	CASSLRDSYGYTF
TRBV4-3	TRBJ1-6	TRBD1	NA	TGCGCCAGCAGCCAAGATATGCGGACAGGGAATTCACCCCTCCACTTT	CASSQDMRTGNSPLHF
TRBV11-1	TRBJ1-1	NA	NA	TGTGCCAGCAGCGCAGGGTGGAACACTGAAGCTTTCTTT	CASSAGWNTEAFF
TRBV28	TRBJ2-6	TRBD1	few	TGTGCCAGCAGCGACGGACAGGTCTCTGGGGCCAACGTCCTGACTTTC	CASSDGQVSGANVLTF
TRBV9	TRBJ2-1	NA	NA	TGTGCCAGCAGCGTAGACTGGGGGGGCGCCAGCAATGAGCAGTTCTTC	CASSVDWGGASNEQFF
TRBV21-1	TRBJ2-7	NA	NA	TGTGCCAGCAGACGGACAACGTCCTTCTCCTACGAGCAGTACTTC	CASRRTTSFSYEQYF